Listed here are 20 T cell receptor beta chains from one sample, sequenced in a study of cytomegalovirus exposure and HLA in healthy donors. The PCR was carried out with 60 Vbeta primers and 13 Jbeta primers. Sequencing used immunoSEQ multiplex PCR; TCRdb keeps in-frame clones, though not all of them. The sample includes around 160,000 clones, 70% to 85% seen only once; the top ten take about 1.3%. The sample was PBMCs. These receptors were taken from a male donor in good health and CMV-seronegative.

The CDR3 DNA reads as TGTGCCAGCAGCCACGGGTTTCCTGCAACTAATGAAAAACTGTTTTTT. Its translation is CASSHGFPATNEKLFF. The gene calls are TRBV7-2 and TRBJ1-4; D is unresolved. The CDR3 sequence is 16 residues long. Trimming pared 5 bases from V and 0 bases from J, leaving 13 bases between. Germline V lookup: CDR1 SGHTA, CDR2 FQGNSA. Filled out from reference TRBV7-2 and TRBJ1-4, the complete variable domain reads GAGVSQSPSNKVTEKGKDVELRCDPISGHTALYWYRQSLGQGLEFLIYFQGNSAPDKSGLPSDRFSAERTGGSVSTLTIQRTQQEDSAVYLCASSHGFPATNEKLFFGSGTQLSVL.

The chain joins TRBV30 to TRBJ1-2, with TRBD1 matching over 10 bases. CDR3 length: 13 amino acids. CDR1 and CDR2 (germline): GTSNPN, SVGIG (reference sequence). V was pared by 6 bases and J by 6 bases, with 7 bases of the junction left unmatched. For the CDR3, the DNA is TGTGCCTGCTTCCTCGGGACAGGGGATGGCTACACCTTC. Translation: CACFLGTGDGYTF.

The chain uses TRBV5-1 and TRBJ2-3; D call uncertain. Per the germline V gene, CDR1 is SGHRS and CDR2 is YFSETQ. V gave up 4 bases and J gave up 2 bases, with 14 bases separating them. The CDR3 extends over 15 amino acids. CDR3 amino acids: CASSDAVRDTDTQYF. The CDR3 coding sequence is TGCGCCAGCAGCGATGCGGTTCGTGACACAGATACGCAGTATTTT.

The chain joins TRBV7-2 to TRBJ1-1, with a possible D match to TRBD1 (6 bases). Looked up from germline, CDR1 is SGHTA and CDR2 is FQGNSA. Trimming removed 0 bases at V and 3 bases at J, with 14 bases between. This CDR3 contains 16 residues. Here the CDR3 reads CASSLAKTGGDTEAFF. The CDR3, as DNA: TGTGCCAGCAGCTTAGCCAAGACAGGTGGGGACACTGAAGCTTTCTTT.

This chain joins TRBV7-6 and TRBJ1-5, with 7 bases that match TRBD1. With 4 bases clipped from V and 3 bases from J, the junction kept 6 bases outside the gene matches. Germline lookup yields CDR1 SGHVS and CDR2 FNYEAQ. The CDR3 consists of 15 residues. In nucleotides, the CDR3 is TGTGCCAGCAGCTCCGCCCAGGGGGTCAATCAGCCCCAGCATTTT. It specifies CASSSAQGVNQPQHF.

V and J are TRBV29-1 and TRBJ2-1; 9 bases line up with TRBD2. The ends lost 6 bases at V and 8 bases at J; junction bases unmatched: 14. The CDR3 is made up of 15 amino acids. Germline CDR1 is SQVTM and CDR2 is ANQGSEA. The CDR3 DNA reads as TGCAGCGTATTTAGCGGGAGCGGGTCTGGGGATGAGCAGTTCTTC. Protein product: CSVFSGSGSGDEQFF.

The chain combines TRBV5-1 with TRBJ2-3, with D possibly TRBD1 on 6 matching bases. Trimming pared 3 bases from V and 3 bases from J, leaving 11 bases between. The CDR3 is 14 amino acids. The germline CDR1 and CDR2 sequences are SGHRS and YFSETQ. The CDR3 DNA sequence: TGCGCCAGCAGCTACAAAACAGGGACAGATACGCAGTATTTT. Its translation is CASSYKTGTDTQYF.

This rearrangement joins TRBV5-4 to TRBJ2-1; the match to TRBD2 covers 11 bases. V shed 4 bases, J shed 6 bases, and the junction held 6 bases outside the gene matches. The CDR3 length is 15 residues. CDR1 and CDR2 from the germline V gene are SGHNT and YYREEE (reference sequence). CDR3 sequence reads: CASSVLAGGSNEQFF. CDR3 DNA: TGTGCCAGCAGCGTTCTAGCGGGGGGCTCCAATGAGCAGTTCTTC. Together with reference TRBV5-4 and TRBJ2-1, the CDR3 gives the full variable domain: ETGVTQSPTHLIKTRGQQVTLRCSSQSGHNTVSWYQQALGQGPQFIFQYYREEENGRGNFPPRFSGLQFPNYSSELNVNALELDDSALYLCASSVLAGGSNEQFFGPGTRLTVL.

This clone came up once. The chain joins TRBV19 to TRBJ2-3; weak D call: TRBD1 (7 bases). Germline CDR1 is LNHDA and CDR2 is SQIVND (reference sequence). The germline V and J ends were trimmed by 7 bases and 0 bases, with 23 bases remaining between them. CDR3 size: 18 residues. CDR3 protein: CASTSNSRAGGSTDTQYF. CDR3 nucleotide sequence: TGTGCCAGTACCTCAAACAGCCGGGCAGGGGGGAGCACAGATACGCAGTATTTT.

In this sample, this clone turned up once. The rearrangement uses TRBV11-2 and TRBJ2-7, with TRBD1 identical over 9 bases. The junction had 7 bases not matched to a gene; V was cut back by 5 bases and J by 5 bases. The CDR3 is 14 residues long. The V gene's germline CDR1 is SGHAT and CDR2 FQNNGV. The CDR3 DNA reads as TGTGCCAGCAGCAACGGACAGGGGAGCCACGAGCAGTACTTC. The encoded protein is CASSNGQGSHEQYF.

This chain connects TRBV27 to TRBJ1-1; 7 bases agree with TRBD1. Trimming cost V 6 bases and J 4 bases; bases outside gene matches: 5. The CDR3 totals 13 residues. In germline, CDR1 is MNHEY, CDR2 SMNVEV (reference sequence). CDR3 residues: CASRTGFSTEAFF. The CDR3 coding sequence is TGTGCCAGCAGGACAGGGTTCAGCACTGAAGCTTTCTTT.

The chain joins TRBV10-3 to TRBJ2-7, with 8 bases identical to TRBD2. Germline-derived CDR1 and CDR2 are ENHRY and SYGVKD. The CDR3 totals 16 residues. V lost 2 bases, J lost 1 base, and 7 bases stayed unmatched. The CDR3 region has the DNA TGTGCCATCAGTGAGATATTTAGCGGGACATCCTACGAGCAGTACTTC. This sequence encodes CAISEIFSGTSYEQYF.

The chain carries TRBV19 and TRBJ1-5; D remains unclear. V lost 3 bases and J 4 bases, leaving 13 bases between the germline ends. This CDR3 spans 15 amino acids. Germline CDR1 is LNHDA and CDR2 is SQIVND (reference sequence). The CDR3: CASSIGNGRNQPQHF. CDR3 bases: TGTGCCAGTAGTATTGGAAACGGGAGAAATCAGCCCCAGCATTTT.

The chain is built from TRBV15 and TRBJ1-2, with D possibly matching TRBD1 (5 bases). CDR1 LNHNV and CDR2 YYDKDF come from the germline V gene (reference sequence). This CDR3 spans 13 amino acids. Trimming took off 3 bases at V and 3 bases at J, with 8 bases between the two ends. CDR3 sequence (DNA): TGTGCCACCAGCAGGGGGCTGGACTATGGCTACACCTTC. Translated: CATSRGLDYGYTF.

The V gene is TRBV7-2, the J gene TRBJ2-5; 7 bases match TRBD1. Germline trimming cut 5 bases from V and 0 bases from J; bases unmatched to any gene: 9. The CDR3 is made up of 16 amino acids. CDR1 SGHTA and CDR2 FQGNSA come from the germline V gene. CDR3 DNA: TGTGCCAGCAGCCCATCCGGGACAGCGTACCAAGAGACCCAGTACTTC. Protein product: CASSPSGTAYQETQYF.

Worth noting for this clone: The junction departs from the called germline gene at one end, perhaps through a read error. V usage is TRBV27 and J usage is TRBJ2-1; 15 bases fit TRBD2. This CDR3 has 16 residues. Germline lookup yields CDR1 MNHEY and CDR2 SMNVEV (reference sequence). The DNA of the CDR3 is TGTGCCGGCAGTCCAGGGACTAGCGGGAGGTTCTCCGAGCAGTTCTTC. Translated, it gives CAGSPGTSGRFSEQFF.

J is TRBJ2-7 and V is TRBV4-1, with a tentative D call TRBD2 (5 bases). Germline V gene data show CDR1 as MGHRA and CDR2 as YSYEKL. The CDR3 has 15 residues. V dropped 1 base and J dropped 6 bases, with 16 bases sitting between them. The CDR3 bases are TGCGCCAGCAGCCAAGTACTTTGGGGAGTGGGCGAGCAGTACTTC. It is translated as CASSQVLWGVGEQYF.

This clone showed up just a few times. CDR3 in amino acids: CASSSTGQGVSEAFF. As DNA, the CDR3 is TGCGCCAGCAGCTCTACCGGACAGGGGGTGTCTGAAGCTTTCTTT. The chain is built from TRBV5-1 and TRBJ1-1, with TRBD1 identical over 10 bases. Trimming cost V 3 bases and J 6 bases; bases outside gene matches: 8. Germline-derived CDR1 and CDR2 are SGHRS and YFSETQ. CDR3 length equals 15 residues.

In regard to this clone: This sample includes further DNA sequences coding for the same CDR3. The chain is built from TRBV28 and TRBJ2-7; TRBD1 matches 10 bases. Germline V gene lookup returns CDR1 MDHEN and CDR2 SYDVKM. After removal of 4 bases from V and 6 bases from J, the junction contained 3 bases not matched to a gene. The CDR3 consists of 13 residues. The CDR3 coding sequence is TGTGCCAGCAGTTCTGGACAGGGGGGCGAGCAGTACTTC. Its translation: CASSSGQGGEQYF.

This clone was picked up a small number of times. This chain joins TRBV5-1 and TRBJ2-7, with D possibly matching TRBD2 (5 bases). Germline assignment: CDR1 SGHRS and CDR2 YFSETQ. V was cut by 0 bases and J by 6 bases, with 13 bases left in between. The CDR3 sequence is 14 residues long. The CDR3 spells CASSLEGKAGEQYF. CDR3 nucleotide sequence: TGCGCCAGCAGCTTGGAAGGGAAGGCGGGCGAGCAGTACTTC.